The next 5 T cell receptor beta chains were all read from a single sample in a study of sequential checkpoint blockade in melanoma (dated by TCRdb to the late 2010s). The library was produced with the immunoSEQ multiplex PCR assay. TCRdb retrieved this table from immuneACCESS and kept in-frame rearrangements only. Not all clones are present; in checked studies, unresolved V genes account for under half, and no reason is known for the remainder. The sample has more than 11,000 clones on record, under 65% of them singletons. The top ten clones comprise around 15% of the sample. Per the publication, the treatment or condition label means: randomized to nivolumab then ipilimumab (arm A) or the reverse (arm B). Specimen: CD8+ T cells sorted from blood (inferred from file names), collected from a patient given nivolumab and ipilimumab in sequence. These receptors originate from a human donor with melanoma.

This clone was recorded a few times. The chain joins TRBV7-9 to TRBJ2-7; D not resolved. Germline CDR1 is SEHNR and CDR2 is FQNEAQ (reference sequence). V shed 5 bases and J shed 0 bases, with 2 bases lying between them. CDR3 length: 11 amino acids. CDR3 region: CASSLSYEQYF. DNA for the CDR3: TGTGCCAGCAGCCTCTCCTACGAGCAGTACTTC. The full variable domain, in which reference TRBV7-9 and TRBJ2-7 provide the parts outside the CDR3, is DTGVSQNPRHKITKRGQNVTFRCDPISEHNRLYWYRQTLGQGPEFLTYFQNEAQLEKSRLLSDRFSAERPKGSFSTLEIQRTEQGDSAMYLCASSLSYEQYFGPGTRLTVT.

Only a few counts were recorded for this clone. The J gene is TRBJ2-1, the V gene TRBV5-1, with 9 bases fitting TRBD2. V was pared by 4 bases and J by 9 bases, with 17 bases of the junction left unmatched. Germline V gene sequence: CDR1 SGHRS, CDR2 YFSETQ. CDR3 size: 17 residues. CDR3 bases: TGCGCCAGCAGCCCGGCTAGCGTAGCGGGAGCTCCCCTTGAGCAGTTCTTC. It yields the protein CASSPASVAGAPLEQFF.

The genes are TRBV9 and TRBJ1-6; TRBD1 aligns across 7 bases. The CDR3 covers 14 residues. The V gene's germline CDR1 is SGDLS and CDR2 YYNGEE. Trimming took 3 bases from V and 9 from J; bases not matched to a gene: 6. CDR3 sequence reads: CASSGEGAGSPLHF. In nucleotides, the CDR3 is TGTGCCAGCAGCGGCGAGGGGGCGGGTTCACCCCTCCACTTT.

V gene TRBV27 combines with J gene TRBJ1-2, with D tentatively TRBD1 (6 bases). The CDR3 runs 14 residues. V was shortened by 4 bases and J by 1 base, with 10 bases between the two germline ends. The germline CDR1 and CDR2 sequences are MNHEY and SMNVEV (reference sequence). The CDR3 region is CASSSRTVNYGYTF. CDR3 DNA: TGTGCCAGCAGTTCCCGGACAGTTAACTATGGCTACACCTTC.

The DNA of the CDR3 is TGTGCCAGCAGCCAAGAGACGGGACAGGGAATTGTCCCCGGGGAGCTGTTTTTT. This codes for CASSQETGQGIVPGELFF. This chain joins TRBV4-2 and TRBJ2-2; 9 positions agree with TRBD1. CDR1 is LGHNA, CDR2 YNFKEQ, per germline. This CDR3 is 18 amino acids long. Trimming cost V 0 bases and J 6 bases; bases outside gene matches: 11.